Below are 21 T cell receptor beta chains sequenced from a single sample in a study of OX40 agonist ivuxolimab in advanced cancers. Library prep was done by the immunoSEQ multiplex PCR assay. Held by TCRdb, this immuneACCESS table contains in-frame sequences only and omits some clones. Under half of the omission traces to an unresolved V gene where checked; the cause of the rest is unknown. The sample yields about 64,000 clones; around 84% were counted once. Roughly 2.1% of the sample is in the top ten clones. The sequenced sample was CD4+ or CD8+ T cells sorted from blood, obtained in a trial of the OX40 agonist ivuxolimab. These receptors were obtained from an adult with an advanced solid tumor such as melanoma, head and neck, liver or kidney cancer.

In this sample, this clone turned up once. This sequence joins TRBV4-1 and TRBJ2-2, with D uncertain. The V and J ends lost 4 bases and 0 bases respectively, with 12 bases between them. The CDR3 loop spans 16 amino acids. Germline loops: CDR1 MGHRA, CDR2 YSYEKL. This CDR3 is CASSLQPGPNTGELFF. The CDR3, as DNA: TGCGCCAGCAGCCTTCAACCGGGCCCGAACACCGGGGAGCTGTTTTTT.

The chain is built from TRBV7-9 and TRBJ1-1, with TRBD1 identical over 10 bases. From germline, CDR1 is SEHNR and CDR2 FQNEAQ (reference sequence). The trim removed 4 bases at V and 4 bases at J, leaving 15 bases unmatched. The CDR3 is 18 amino acids. The chain's CDR3 is CASSYVLATGGRGTEAFF. As DNA, the CDR3 is TGTGCCAGCAGCTATGTTCTCGCGACAGGGGGCCGTGGCACTGAAGCTTTCTTT.

The CDR3 protein is CASSQETGGNTGELFF. CDR3 nucleotides: TGCGCCAGCAGCCAAGAAACAGGGGGGAACACCGGGGAGCTGTTTTTT. V usage is TRBV4-3 and J usage is TRBJ2-2; 8 bases map to TRBD1. The CDR3 extends over 16 amino acids. Trimming at V came to 0 bases and at J to 1 base, leaving 1 base not matched to a gene. Germline CDR1 LGHNA, CDR2 YSLEER.

The chain has TRBV2 and TRBJ1-3; possibly TRBD1 for D (5 bases). Trimming pared 6 bases from V and 2 bases from J, leaving 8 bases between. The V gene's germline CDR1 is SNHLY and CDR2 FYNNEI. This CDR3 contains 13 residues. CDR3 coding DNA: TGTGCCAGCAGAGGCAGGGCTGGAAACACCATATATTTT. This translates into CASRGRAGNTIYF.

This clone came up a few times. The gene calls are TRBV9 and TRBJ1-3; unclear D gene. The length of the CDR3 is 12 residues. V was shortened by 0 bases and J by 3 bases, with 1 base between the two germline ends. From germline, CDR1 is SGDLS and CDR2 YYNGEE. CDR3 in amino acids: CASSVGGNTIYF. The CDR3 DNA reads as TGTGCCAGCAGCGTAGGTGGAAACACCATATATTTT. Full variable domain (rest looked up from reference TRBV9 and TRBJ1-3): DSGVTQTPKHLITATGQRVTLRCSPRSGDLSVYWYQQSLDQGLQFLIQYYNGEERAKGNILERFSAQQFPDLHSELNLSSLELGDSALYFCASSVGGNTIYFGEGSWLTVV.

Comment on this clone: A read error may account for a junction end that differs from germline. This chain uses TRBV10-2 with TRBJ1-5; TRBD1 matches 8 bases. CDR1 is WSHSY, CDR2 SAAADI, per germline. CDR3 length: 12 residues. The CDR3 coding sequence is TGCGCCACCGGGACAGGCAAGCAGCCCCAGCATTTT. It codes for CATGTGKQPQHF.

The chain uses TRBV4-1 and TRBJ2-5, with a weak D call TRBD1 (6 bases). V was pared by 6 bases and J by 5 bases, with 13 bases between. The CDR3 has 13 amino acids. The germline CDR1 and CDR2 sequences are MGHRA and YSYEKL. The CDR3 spells CASSQGFLETQYF. In DNA form, the CDR3 reads TGCGCCAGCAGTCAGGGGTTTCTTGAGACCCAGTACTTC.

The chain is built from TRBV10-2 and TRBJ2-7, with 11 bases fitting TRBD2. Germline CDR1 and CDR2: WSHSY and SAAADI. CDR3 size: 16 residues. V lost 2 bases to trimming and J lost 3 bases; unmatched junction nucleotides: 6. This CDR3 is CASSEPGTSGHYEQYF. For the CDR3, the DNA is TGCGCCAGCAGTGAGCCTGGGACTAGCGGACACTACGAGCAGTACTTC.

The V gene is TRBV11-2, the J gene TRBJ1-1; TRBD1 matches at 7 bases. Germline loops: CDR1 SGHAT, CDR2 FQNNGV. CDR3 size: 17 residues. V shed 2 bases, J shed 0 bases, and the junction held 9 bases outside the gene matches. The CDR3: CASSLRDSLILNTEAFF. In DNA form, the CDR3 reads TGTGCCAGCAGCTTAAGGGACAGTCTGATCCTGAACACTGAAGCTTTCTTT.

The rearrangement joins TRBV21-1 to TRBJ2-6. TRBV21-1 is labeled a pseudogene. The length of the CDR3 is 17 residues. Written as DNA, the CDR3 is TGTGCCAGCAGCAAGGACCCCGAGAGCTCTGGGGCCAACGTCCTGACTTTC. Protein sequence: CASSKDPESSGANVLTF.

The chain is built from TRBV7-2 and TRBJ2-1, with 14 bases lining up with TRBD2. Losses at the gene ends were 5 bases for V and 3 bases for J; bases not matched to a gene: 6. CDR1 SGHTA and CDR2 FQGNSA come from the germline V gene. The CDR3 consists of 17 residues. The CDR3 DNA sequence: TGTGCCAGCAGCCGGACTAGCGGGGGGAGGAACTACAATGAGCAGTTCTTC. It codes for CASSRTSGGRNYNEQFF.

This sequence joins TRBV25-1 and TRBJ2-5; 8 bases fit TRBD1. Germline V lookup: CDR1 MGHDK, CDR2 SYGVNS. V lost 7 bases, J lost 5 bases, and 9 bases stayed unmatched. The CDR3 is 14 amino acids. The CDR3 loop is CASNGAGGGETQYF. The DNA for the CDR3 is TGTGCCAGCAATGGGGCAGGGGGCGGGGAGACCCAGTACTTC. The variable domain in full, with the rest retrieved from reference TRBV25-1 and TRBJ2-5, is EADIYQTPRYLVIGTGKKITLECSQTMGHDKMYWYQQDPGMELHLIHYSYGVNSTEKGDLSSESTVSRIRTEHFPLTLESARPSHTSQYLCASNGAGGGETQYFGPGTRLLVL.

In this sample, this clone turned up once. The rearrangement links TRBV9 to TRBJ2-5, with TRBD2 as a possible D gene (7 bases). Deletions cut 4 bases from V and 4 bases from J, with 23 bases between. The germline V gene has CDR1 SGDLS and CDR2 YYNGEE. This CDR3 has 17 residues. The CDR3 sequence is CASSPQRGGGAVETQYF. DNA of the CDR3: TGTGCCAGCAGCCCCCAGAGGGGTGGGGGGGCCGTAGAGACCCAGTACTTC.

The CDR3 spells CAWSRGNTDTQYF. DNA for the CDR3: TGTGCCTGGTCCCGGGGAAACACAGATACGCAGTATTTT. The chain couples TRBV30 to TRBJ2-3; possibly TRBD2 for D (5 bases). Deletions cut 5 bases from V and 2 bases from J, with 11 bases between. CDR1 GTSNPN and CDR2 SVGIG come from the germline V gene (reference sequence). This CDR3 comprises 13 residues.

The V and J genes are TRBV19 and TRBJ1-2; D possibly corresponds to TRBD1 (6 bases). V was pared by 5 bases and J by 8 bases, with 21 bases between. The CDR3 loop spans 15 amino acids. CDR1 is LNHDA, CDR2 SQIVND, per germline (reference sequence). The CDR3 region is CASSFLDRITGGYTF. CDR3 sequence (DNA): TGTGCCAGTAGTTTCCTAGACAGGATCACTGGGGGCTACACCTTC.

CDR3 sequence reads: CASSYSTATMNTEAFF. The CDR3 region has the DNA TGTGCCAGCAGTTACTCGACGGCCACCATGAACACTGAAGCTTTCTTT. The J gene is TRBJ1-1, the V gene TRBV6-5; D unresolved. Germline CDR1 reads MNHEY; CDR2 reads SVGAGI. The CDR3 has 16 residues. With 0 bases removed from V and 0 bases from J, the gap between germline ends came to 11 bases.

The chain couples TRBV9 to TRBJ2-3; 9 nucleotides align to TRBD2. This CDR3 region has 15 residues. Per germline, CDR1 SGDLS and CDR2 YYNGEE. The trim removed 2 bases at V and 4 bases at J, leaving 5 bases unmatched. The CDR3 sequence is CASSVSGSAADTQYF. DNA for the CDR3: TGTGCCAGCAGCGTTAGCGGGAGCGCGGCAGATACGCAGTATTTT.

This chain links TRBV7-2 with TRBJ2-7, with 11 bases identical to TRBD2. With 5 bases clipped from V and 2 bases from J, the junction kept 5 bases outside the gene matches. The CDR3 covers 15 residues. Germline assignment: CDR1 SGHTA and CDR2 FQGNSA. The CDR3 bases are TGTGCCAGCAGCCTTAGCGGGGGGGCCCCCTACGAGCAGTACTTC. Protein sequence: CASSLSGGAPYEQYF.

The rearrangement uses TRBV5-1 and TRBJ2-1; TRBD2 aligns across 11 bases. This CDR3 is 16 amino acids long. CDR1 is SGHRS, CDR2 YFSETQ, per germline. V was clipped by 3 bases and J by 5 bases; unmatched bases: 7. CDR3 protein: CASSSLLAGVNNEQFF. The CDR3 DNA reads as TGCGCCAGCAGCTCCCTACTAGCGGGAGTTAACAATGAGCAGTTCTTC.

V gene TRBV15 combines with J gene TRBJ1-3; D unclear. Trimming removed 0 bases at V and 7 bases at J, with 13 bases between. The CDR3 contains 15 residues. In germline, CDR1 is LNHNV, CDR2 YYDKDF (reference sequence). CDR3 amino acids: CATSREASDWNTIYF. The CDR3 bases are TGTGCCACCAGCAGAGAGGCCAGTGACTGGAACACCATATATTTT. The complete variable domain, with remaining parts taken from reference TRBV15 and TRBJ1-3, reads DAMVIQNPRYQVTQFGKPVTLSCSQTLNHNVMYWYQQKSSQAPKLLFHYYDKDFNNEADTPDNFQSRRPNTSFCFLDIRSPGLGDTAMYLCATSREASDWNTIYFGEGSWLTVV.

J is TRBJ2-2 and V is TRBV5-6; D assignment may be TRBD1 or TRBD2 (5 bases each). Germline V gene sequence: CDR1 SGHDT, CDR2 YYEEEE. The V and J ends lost 4 bases and 4 bases respectively, with 17 bases between them. CDR3 length: 16 residues. DNA of the CDR3: TGTGCCAGCAGCATAGACCTCTCCGGGACCACCGGGGAGCTGTTTTTT. Protein product: CASSIDLSGTTGELFF. The full variable domain, in which reference TRBV5-6 and TRBJ2-2 provide the parts outside the CDR3, is DAGVTQSPTHLIKTRGQQVTLRCSPKSGHDTVSWYQQALGQGPQFIFQYYEEEERQRGNFPDRFSGHQFPNYSSELNVNALLLGDSALYLCASSIDLSGTTGELFFGEGSRLTVL.